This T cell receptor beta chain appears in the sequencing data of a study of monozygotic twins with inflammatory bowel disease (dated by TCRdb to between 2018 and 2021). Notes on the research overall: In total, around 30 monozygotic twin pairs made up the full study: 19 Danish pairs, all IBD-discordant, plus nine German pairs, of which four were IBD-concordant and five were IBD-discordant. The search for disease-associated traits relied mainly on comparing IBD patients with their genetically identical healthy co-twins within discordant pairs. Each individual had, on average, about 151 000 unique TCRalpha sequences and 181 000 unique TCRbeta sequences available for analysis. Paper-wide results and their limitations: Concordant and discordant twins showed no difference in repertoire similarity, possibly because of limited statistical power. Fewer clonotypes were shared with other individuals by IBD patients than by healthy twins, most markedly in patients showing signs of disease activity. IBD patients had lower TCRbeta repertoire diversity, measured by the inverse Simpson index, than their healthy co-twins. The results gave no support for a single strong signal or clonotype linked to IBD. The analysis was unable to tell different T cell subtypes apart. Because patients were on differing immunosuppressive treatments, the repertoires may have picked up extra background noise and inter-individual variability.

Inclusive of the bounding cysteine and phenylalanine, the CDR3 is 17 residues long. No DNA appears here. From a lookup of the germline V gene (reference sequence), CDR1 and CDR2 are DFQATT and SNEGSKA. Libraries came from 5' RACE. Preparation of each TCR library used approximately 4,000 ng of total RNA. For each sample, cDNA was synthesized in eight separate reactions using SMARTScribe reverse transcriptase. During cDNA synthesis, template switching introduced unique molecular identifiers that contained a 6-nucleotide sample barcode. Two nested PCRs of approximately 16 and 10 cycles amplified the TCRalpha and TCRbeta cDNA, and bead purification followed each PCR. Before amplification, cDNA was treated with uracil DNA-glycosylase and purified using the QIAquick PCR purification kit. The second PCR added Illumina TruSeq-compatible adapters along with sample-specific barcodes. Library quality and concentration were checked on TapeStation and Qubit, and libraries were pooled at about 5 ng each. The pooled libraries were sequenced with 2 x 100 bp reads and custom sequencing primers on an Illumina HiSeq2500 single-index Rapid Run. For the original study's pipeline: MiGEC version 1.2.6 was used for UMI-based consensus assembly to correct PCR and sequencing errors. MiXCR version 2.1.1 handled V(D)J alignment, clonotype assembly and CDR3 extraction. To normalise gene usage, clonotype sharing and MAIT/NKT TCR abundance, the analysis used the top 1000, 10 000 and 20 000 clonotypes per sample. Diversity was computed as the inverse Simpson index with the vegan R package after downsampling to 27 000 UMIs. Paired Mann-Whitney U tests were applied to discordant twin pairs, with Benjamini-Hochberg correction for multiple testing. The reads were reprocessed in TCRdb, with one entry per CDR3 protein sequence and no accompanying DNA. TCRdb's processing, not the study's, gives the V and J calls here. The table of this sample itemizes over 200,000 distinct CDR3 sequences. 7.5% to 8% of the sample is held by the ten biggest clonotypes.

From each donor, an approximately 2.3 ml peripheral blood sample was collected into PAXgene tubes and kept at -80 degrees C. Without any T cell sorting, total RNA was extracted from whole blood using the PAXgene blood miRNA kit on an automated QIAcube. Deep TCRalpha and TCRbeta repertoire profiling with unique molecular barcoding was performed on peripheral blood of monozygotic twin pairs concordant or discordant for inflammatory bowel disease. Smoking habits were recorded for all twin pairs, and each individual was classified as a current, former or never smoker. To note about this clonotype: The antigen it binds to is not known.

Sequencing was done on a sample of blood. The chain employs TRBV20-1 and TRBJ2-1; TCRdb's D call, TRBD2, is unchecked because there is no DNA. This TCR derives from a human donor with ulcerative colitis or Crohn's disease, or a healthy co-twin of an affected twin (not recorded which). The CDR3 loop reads CSARDAGGPRSYNEQFF.